The T cell receptor (beta chain) described here comes from a study of shared clonotypes between healthy human individuals. Turning to the study itself: Researchers assigned three CD4 naive, three CD4 memory, two CD8 naive and one CD8 memory plate to each donor.

This clone has a count of ten or more. Into CD45RA+ naive and CD45RA-negative memory subsets, the CD4+ cells were split. Sequencing was at deep level. The method was immunoSEQ multiplex PCR; TCRdb's version includes in-frame clones alone and lacks a portion of them. Of 1 million to 1.3 million clones listed, approximately 78% were seen once; the top ten hold 0.5% to 0.65%. Trimming removed 1 base from V and 13 bases from J, with 25 bases in between. In germline, CDR1 is MGHDK, CDR2 SYGVNS. The CDR3 loop spans 16 amino acids. The chain has TRBV25-1 and TRBJ1-2; no clear D gene. This clonotype originated in a young man in good health. Some clones in this sample may be carry-over from other donors' samples. Sequenced input: memory CD4+ T cells from PBMCs. Described subset: CD45RA-negative fraction. CDR3 nucleotide sequence: TGTGCCAGCAGTGAATCCGGTGTAGGCGGGGTTCTTGGGCGCACCTTC. Its protein is CASSESGVGGVLGRTF.